A selection of T cell receptor beta chains follows, all from one sample in a study of OX40 agonist ivuxolimab in advanced cancers. Clones were sequenced by immunoSEQ multiplex PCR, and TCRdb holds only the in-frame ones, with some missing. This sample has about 28,000 clones, with about 80% found just once. Sequencing was performed on CD4+ or CD8+ T cells sorted from blood, taken in a trial of the OX40 agonist ivuxolimab. The receptors here all came from an adult with an advanced solid tumor such as melanoma, head and neck, liver or kidney cancer. The CDR3 runs from the conserved cysteine through the conserved F or W. The D gene is left open where the match is weak. Clone size is given for some rows only: seen once, a few or many times, or a class if the clone is expanded.

v_call	j_call	d_call	clone_size	cdr3_aa	cdr3_nt
TRBV5-1	TRBJ2-3	TRBD2	-	CASSLGSGGLTDTQYF	TGCGCCAGCAGCTTGGGGAGCGGGGGGTTGACAGATACGCAGTATTTT
TRBV6-5	TRBJ2-7	TRBD2	-	CANAERGAGKQYF	TGTGCCAACGCCGAGCGGGGGGCTGGAAAGCAGTACTTC
TRBV7-9	TRBJ2-3	-	-	CASRGGGTDTQYF	TGTGCCAGCAGAGGGGGGGGCACAGATACGCAGTATTTT
TRBV4-3	TRBJ2-1	-	-	CASSQSKTGEQFF	TGCGCCAGCAGCCAGTCGAAGACCGGTGAGCAGTTCTTC
TRBV6-5	TRBJ1-1	-	medium-sized	CASSYYGTGTEAFF	TGTGCCAGCAGTTACTACGGGACCGGCACTGAAGCTTTCTTT
TRBV7-9	TRBJ2-2	-	-	CASSGTVPISGELFF	TGTGCCAGCAGCGGGACGGTCCCTATCTCCGGGGAGCTGTTTTTT
TRBV2	TRBJ2-5	TRBD2	-	CASSEDGGAEETQYF	TGTGCCAGCAGTGAAGACGGGGGGGCCGAAGAGACCCAGTACTTC
TRBV19	TRBJ2-7	-	-	CASRDPGSYEQYF	TGTGCCAGTAGGGATCCGGGATCCTACGAGCAGTACTTC
TRBV7-2	TRBJ2-7	-	-	CASSPDMVYEQYF	TGTGCCAGCAGCCCAGATATGGTGTACGAGCAGTACTTC
TRBV27	TRBJ1-5	-	few	CASSLSPGGNQPQHF	TGTGCCAGCAGTTTATCGCCAGGGGGCAATCAGCCCCAGCATTTT
TRBV5-4	TRBJ1-5	-	-	CASSQDGAAQHF	TGTGCCAGCAGCCAAGATGGGGCGGCCCAGCATTTT
TRBV4-3	TRBJ1-1	-	-	CASSQVYRGVRENAEAFF	TGCGCCAGCAGCCAAGTTTATCGCGGGGTCCGGGAAAATGCTGAAGCTTTCTTT
TRBV4-1	TRBJ2-1	-	-	CASSQSRGSSYNEQFF	TGCGCCAGCAGCCAAAGCCGGGGGAGCTCCTACAATGAGCAGTTCTTC
TRBV6-6	TRBJ1-4	-	-	CASGLVIEKLFF	TGTGCCAGCGGCCTAGTAATTGAAAAACTGTTTTTT
TRBV5-3	TRBJ2-3	-	-	CASSLSGTDTQYF	TGTGCCAGCAGCTTGTCGGGCACAGATACGCAGTATTTT
TRBV19	TRBJ2-7	TRBD1	-	CASSTRDSHYEQYF	TGTGCCAGTAGTACCCGGGACAGCCACTACGAGCAGTACTTC
TRBV7-8	TRBJ2-4	-	-	CASSFGNPMSRGKNIQYF	TGTGCCAGCAGCTTCGGCAATCCTATGTCGCGGGGCAAAAACATTCAGTACTTC
TRBV20-1	TRBJ1-2	-	-	CSARTIYGYTF	TGCAGTGCTCGGACAATCTATGGCTACACCTTC
TRBV30	TRBJ2-1	-	-	CAWSVGSGEQFF	TGTGCCTGGAGTGTGGGCTCTGGTGAGCAGTTCTTC
TRBV4-3	TRBJ1-1	TRBD1	-	CASSLRTGTEAFF	TGCGCCAGCAGCCTAAGGACAGGGACTGAAGCTTTCTTT
TRBV19	TRBJ1-3	TRBD1	-	CASSTLWDSAFSGNTIYF	TGTGCCAGTAGTACCCTCTGGGACAGCGCTTTCTCTGGAAACACCATATATTTT
TRBV30	TRBJ2-7	-	-	CAWSVGWVNEQYF	TGTGCCTGGAGTGTGGGTTGGGTAAACGAGCAGTACTTC
TRBV7-6	TRBJ2-7	-	-	CASSPGPRVYEQYF	TGTGCCAGCAGCCCGGGGCCTAGGGTATACGAGCAGTACTTC
TRBV7-2	TRBJ1-1	-	-	CASSLSSGETEAFF	TGTGCCAGCAGCCTCTCCTCCGGGGAGACTGAAGCTTTCTTT
TRBV6-5	TRBJ1-5	-	-	CASSERGGNQPQHF	TGTGCCAGCAGTGAACGGGGTGGCAATCAGCCCCAGCATTTT
TRBV9	TRBJ1-5	-	few	CASSVGDVNQPQHF	TGTGCCAGCAGCGTAGGGGACGTCAATCAGCCCCAGCATTTT
TRBV6-5	TRBJ1-6	-	-	CASSYSENSPLHF	TGTGCCAGCAGTTACTCGGAGAATTCACCCCTCCACTTT
TRBV11-2	TRBJ2-7	-	once	CASSLGQFEQYF	TGTGCCAGCAGCTTAGGACAGTTCGAGCAGTACTTC
TRBV6-1	TRBJ2-3	TRBD1	-	CASSPGQDAPDTQYF	TGTGCCAGCAGCCCCGGACAGGATGCGCCGGATACGCAGTATTTT
TRBV7-8	TRBJ2-7	-	-	CASSSPGEYEQYF	TGTGCCAGCAGCTCCCCGGGGGAATACGAGCAGTACTTC
TRBV9	TRBJ2-7	-	-	CASSKDSYLSYEQYF	TGTGCCAGCAGCAAGGACAGCTACCTATCCTACGAGCAGTACTTC
TRBV5-1	TRBJ2-1	-	few	CASSLVSSGVKEQFF	TGCGCCAGCAGCTTGGTCTCGTCGGGTGTTAAGGAGCAGTTCTTC
TRBV7-8	TRBJ2-1	-	few	CASSASDSYNEQFF	TGTGCCAGCAGCGCCTCAGACAGCTACAATGAGCAGTTCTTC
TRBV7-3	TRBJ1-6	-	-	CASSLQGRGNNSPLHF	TGTGCCAGCAGCCTCCAGGGGCGGGGTAATAATTCACCCCTCCACTTT
TRBV28	TRBJ1-6	-	-	CASSLGQARQPLHF	TGTGCCAGCAGTCTAGGGCAGGCCCGACAACCCCTCCACTTT
TRBV7-6	TRBJ1-1	-	-	CASSSIMNTEAFF	TGTGCCAGCAGCTCTATTATGAACACTGAAGCTTTCTTT
TRBV7-2	TRBJ1-2	-	-	CASSEIRYGYTF	TGTGCCAGCAGTGAAATTCGCTATGGCTACACCTTC
TRBV6-1	TRBJ2-5	-	once	CASTQGGVETQYF	TGTGCCAGCACCCAAGGGGGGGTTGAGACCCAGTACTTC
TRBV9	TRBJ2-2	-	-	CASSLGRNTGELFF	TGTGCCAGCAGCTTGGGACGGAACACCGGGGAGCTGTTTTTT
TRBV6-1	TRBJ2-7	-	-	CASRLWDKAPYEQYF	TGTGCCAGCCGGTTGTGGGACAAGGCGCCCTACGAGCAGTACTTC
TRBV11-3	TRBJ1-3	-	-	CASSLDISGNTIYF	TGTGCCAGCAGCTTAGACATCTCTGGAAACACCATATATTTT
TRBV5-5	TRBJ1-5	-	-	CASSLRVGQPQHF	TGTGCCAGCAGCCTGCGGGTGGGGCAGCCCCAGCATTTT
TRBV19	TRBJ1-2	TRBD1	-	CATSTGQGTLLGYTF	TGTGCCACGTCAACGGGACAGGGGACCCTTTTGGGCTACACCTTC
TRBV9	TRBJ1-4	-	once	CASSPHQTLDALLGQSGKLFF	TGTGCCAGCAGCCCACACCAAACTTTGGATGCGCTTTTGGGGCAGTCAGGAAAACTGTTTTTT
TRBV7-9	TRBJ2-3	-	-	CASSLGRGPLSTDTQYF	TGTGCCAGCAGCTTAGGTCGAGGACCGCTTAGCACAGATACGCAGTATTTT
TRBV9	TRBJ2-7	TRBD2	-	CASSVASGGPYEQYF	TGTGCCAGCAGCGTAGCCAGCGGGGGCCCATACGAGCAGTACTTC
TRBV19	TRBJ1-1	TRBD1	-	CASSIPPGGEAFF	TGTGCCAGTAGTATCCCCCCAGGGGGTGAAGCTTTCTTT
TRBV4-1	TRBJ2-7	-	-	CASSQVGTKTGEQYF	TGCGCCAGCAGCCAAGTTGGGACCAAGACGGGCGAGCAGTACTTC
TRBV15	TRBJ1-2	-	-	CATSRVPGHRNYGYTF	TGTGCCACCAGCAGAGTGCCGGGACATAGAAACTATGGCTACACCTTC